A selection of T cell receptor beta chains follows, all from one sample in a study of technical replicates of blood from a few donors. Sequencing used immunoSEQ multiplex PCR; TCRdb keeps in-frame clones, though not all of them. The sample has roughly 79,000 clones, 90% to 95% seen once; the top ten hold less than 0.4%. Sequencing input: T cells isolated from PBMCs. These TCRs come from a human donor in good health. Some clones in this sample may be carry-over from other donors' samples. CDR3s include the opening cysteine and the closing phenylalanine or tryptophan. A D gene is named only where the DNA matches it firmly. Size values are once, few and many counts, or a class for expanded clones, and some rows have none.

d_call	v_call	j_call	clone_size	cdr3_nt	cdr3_aa
TRBD2	TRBV30	TRBJ2-7	-	TGTGCCTGGAGTCCGGGACTAGCAGTCGAGCAGTACTTC	CAWSPGLAVEQYF
-	TRBV19	TRBJ1-1	few	TGTGCCAGTACCCACAGGATGGGGAACACTGAAGCTTTCTTT	CASTHRMGNTEAFF
TRBD2	TRBV6-1	TRBJ2-3	-	TGTGCCAGCAGTGATCGCGGGGGGGCAACAGATACGCAGTATTTT	CASSDRGGATDTQYF
-	TRBV6-1	TRBJ1-2	-	TGTGCCAGCAACGCACCCCCTACAGGGAACTATGGCTACACCTTC	CASNAPPTGNYGYTF
TRBD1	TRBV9	TRBJ2-7	-	TGTGCCAGCAGCGTAGAAACAGGGGAGATGGACGAGCAGTACTTC	CASSVETGEMDEQYF
-	TRBV5-6	TRBJ1-4	-	TGTGCCAGCAGCCTAGGACATTACGAAAAACTGTTTTTT	CASSLGHYEKLFF
-	TRBV28	TRBJ2-5	-	TGTGCCAGCAGTTTAACACAGGGCGGAGAGACCCAGTACTTC	CASSLTQGGETQYF
-	TRBV30	TRBJ1-5	-	TGTGCCTGGACGGGACACTCAAATCAGCCCCAGCATTTT	CAWTGHSNQPQHF
TRBD2	TRBV5-1	TRBJ2-3	-	TGCGCCAGCAGCTTGTCAGCAGGGAGGGCAGATACGCAGTATTTT	CASSLSAGRADTQYF
-	TRBV6-4	TRBJ1-5	-	TGTGCCAGCAGTGACTCCAGGGCCAGTCAGCCCCAGCATTTT	CASSDSRASQPQHF
-	TRBV9	TRBJ1-1	few	TGTGCCAGCGGCGGCGGGACTGAAGCTTTCTTT	CASGGGTEAFF
-	TRBV27	TRBJ1-5	-	TGTGCCAGCAGTTTGCCGGATCAGCCCCAGCATTTT	CASSLPDQPQHF